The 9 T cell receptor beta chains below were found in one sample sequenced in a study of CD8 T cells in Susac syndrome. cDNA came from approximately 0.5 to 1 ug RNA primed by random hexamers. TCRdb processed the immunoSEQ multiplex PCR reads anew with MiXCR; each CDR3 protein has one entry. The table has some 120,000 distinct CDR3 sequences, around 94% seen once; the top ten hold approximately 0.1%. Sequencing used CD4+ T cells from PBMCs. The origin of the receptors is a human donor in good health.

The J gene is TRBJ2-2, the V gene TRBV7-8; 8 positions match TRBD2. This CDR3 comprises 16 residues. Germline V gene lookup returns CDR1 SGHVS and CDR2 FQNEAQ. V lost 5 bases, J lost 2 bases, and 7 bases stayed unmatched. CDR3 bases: TGTGCCAGCAGCCCACGGGGGGGACTCAACACCGGGGAGCTGTTTTTT. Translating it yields CASSPRGGLNTGELFF.

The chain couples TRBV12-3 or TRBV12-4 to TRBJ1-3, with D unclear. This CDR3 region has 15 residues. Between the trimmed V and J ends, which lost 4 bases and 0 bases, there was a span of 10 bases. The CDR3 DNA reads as TGTGCCAGCAGTTGGGCCACAGTCTCTGGAAACACCATATATTTT. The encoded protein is CASSWATVSGNTIYF.

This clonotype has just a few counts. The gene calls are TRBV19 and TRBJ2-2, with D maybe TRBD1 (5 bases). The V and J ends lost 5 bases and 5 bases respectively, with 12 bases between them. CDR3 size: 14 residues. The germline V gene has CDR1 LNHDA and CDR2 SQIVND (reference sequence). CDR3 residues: CASSLAGATGELFF. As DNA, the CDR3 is TGTGCCAGTAGTCTTGCTGGGGCTACCGGGGAGCTGTTTTTT.

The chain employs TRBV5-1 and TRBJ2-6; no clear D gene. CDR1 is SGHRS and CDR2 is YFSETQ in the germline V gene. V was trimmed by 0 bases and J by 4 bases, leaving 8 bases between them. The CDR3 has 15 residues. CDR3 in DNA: TGCGCCAGCAGCTTGGTGCCGAGAGGGGCCAACGTCCTGACTTTC. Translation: CASSLVPRGANVLTF.

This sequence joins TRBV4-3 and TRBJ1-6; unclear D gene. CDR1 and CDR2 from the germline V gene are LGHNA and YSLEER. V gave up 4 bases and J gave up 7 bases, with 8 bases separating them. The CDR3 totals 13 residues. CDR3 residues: CASSLGSNSPLHF. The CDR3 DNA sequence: TGCGCCAGCAGCCTGGGGTCGAATTCACCCCTCCACTTT.

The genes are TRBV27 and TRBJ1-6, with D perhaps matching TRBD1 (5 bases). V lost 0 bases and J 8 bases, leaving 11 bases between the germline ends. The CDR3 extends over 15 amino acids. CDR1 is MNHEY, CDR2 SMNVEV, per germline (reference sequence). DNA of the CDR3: TGTGCCAGCAGTTTATCTAGCCAGGGCCATTCACCCCTCCACTTT. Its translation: CASSLSSQGHSPLHF.

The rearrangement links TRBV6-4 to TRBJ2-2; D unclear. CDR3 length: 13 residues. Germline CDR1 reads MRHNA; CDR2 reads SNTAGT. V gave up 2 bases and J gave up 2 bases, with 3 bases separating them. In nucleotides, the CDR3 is TGTGCCAGCAGTGACCCCAACACCGGGGAGCTGTTTTTT. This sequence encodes CASSDPNTGELFF.

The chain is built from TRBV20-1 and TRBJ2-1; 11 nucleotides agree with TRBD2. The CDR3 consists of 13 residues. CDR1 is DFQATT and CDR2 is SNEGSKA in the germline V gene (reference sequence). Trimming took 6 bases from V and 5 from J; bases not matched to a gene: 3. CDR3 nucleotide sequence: TGCAGTGCCAGGGGACTAGCGGACAATGAGCAGTTCTTC. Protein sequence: CSARGLADNEQFF.

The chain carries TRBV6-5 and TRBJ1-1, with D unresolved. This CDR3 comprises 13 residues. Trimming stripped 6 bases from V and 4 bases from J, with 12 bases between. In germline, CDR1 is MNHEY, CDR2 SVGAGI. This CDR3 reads CASRPGRITEAFF. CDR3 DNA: TGTGCCAGCAGACCTGGGCGAATCACTGAAGCTTTCTTT.